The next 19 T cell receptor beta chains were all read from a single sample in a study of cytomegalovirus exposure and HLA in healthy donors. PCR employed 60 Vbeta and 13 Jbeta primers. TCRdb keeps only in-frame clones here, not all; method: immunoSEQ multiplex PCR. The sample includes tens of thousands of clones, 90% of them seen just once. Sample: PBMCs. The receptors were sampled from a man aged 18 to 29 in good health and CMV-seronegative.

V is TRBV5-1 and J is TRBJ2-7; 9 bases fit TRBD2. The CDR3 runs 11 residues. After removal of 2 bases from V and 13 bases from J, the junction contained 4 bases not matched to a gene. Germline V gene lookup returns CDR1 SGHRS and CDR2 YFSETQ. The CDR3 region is CASSFSGSLYF. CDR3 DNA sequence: TGCGCCAGCAGCTTTAGCGGGAGCCTTTACTTC.

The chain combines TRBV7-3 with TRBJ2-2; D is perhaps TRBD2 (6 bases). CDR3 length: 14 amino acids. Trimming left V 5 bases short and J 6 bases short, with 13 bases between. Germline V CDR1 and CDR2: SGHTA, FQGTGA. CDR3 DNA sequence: TGTGCCAGCAGCCGGGACGGAGGGGCCGGGGAGCTGTTTTTT. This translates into CASSRDGGAGELFF.

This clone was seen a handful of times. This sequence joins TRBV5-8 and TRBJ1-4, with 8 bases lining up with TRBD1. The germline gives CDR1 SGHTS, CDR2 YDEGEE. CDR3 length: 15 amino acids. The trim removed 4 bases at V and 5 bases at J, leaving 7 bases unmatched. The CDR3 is CASSPTGVENEKLFF. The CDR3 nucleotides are TGTGCCAGCAGCCCGACAGGGGTCGAAAATGAAAAACTGTTTTTT.

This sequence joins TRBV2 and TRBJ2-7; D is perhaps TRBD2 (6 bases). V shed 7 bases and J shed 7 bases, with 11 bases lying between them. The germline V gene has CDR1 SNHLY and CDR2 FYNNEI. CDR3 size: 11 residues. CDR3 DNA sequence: TGTGCCAGCAATACTGGGAGGGAGCAGTACTTC. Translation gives CASNTGREQYF.

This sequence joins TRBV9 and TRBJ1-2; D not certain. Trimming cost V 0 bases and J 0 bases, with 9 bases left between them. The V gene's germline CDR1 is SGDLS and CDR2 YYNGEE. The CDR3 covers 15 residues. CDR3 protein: CASSVEARTNYGYTF. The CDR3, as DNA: TGTGCCAGCAGCGTAGAGGCCAGGACTAACTATGGCTACACCTTC.

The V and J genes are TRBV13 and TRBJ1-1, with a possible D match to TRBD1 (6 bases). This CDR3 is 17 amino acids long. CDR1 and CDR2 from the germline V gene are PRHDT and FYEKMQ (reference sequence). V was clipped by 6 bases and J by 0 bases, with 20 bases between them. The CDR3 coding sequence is TGTGCCAGCAGTTCGGCGCGGCAGGGGACGTTGAACACTGAAGCTTTCTTT. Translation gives CASSSARQGTLNTEAFF.

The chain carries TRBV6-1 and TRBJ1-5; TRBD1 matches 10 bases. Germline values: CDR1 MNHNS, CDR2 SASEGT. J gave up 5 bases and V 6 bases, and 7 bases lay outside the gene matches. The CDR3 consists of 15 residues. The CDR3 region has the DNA TGTGCCAGCAGAGCCCGGGACAGGGGTCATCAGCCCCAGCATTTT. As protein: CASRARDRGHQPQHF.

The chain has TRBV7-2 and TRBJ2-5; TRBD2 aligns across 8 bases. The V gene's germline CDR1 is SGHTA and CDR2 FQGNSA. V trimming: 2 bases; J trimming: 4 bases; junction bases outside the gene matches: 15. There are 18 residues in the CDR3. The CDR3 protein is CASSLRLASASNRETQYF. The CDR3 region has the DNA TGTGCCAGCAGCTTACGACTAGCGAGCGCCTCCAACAGAGAGACCCAGTACTTC.

The CDR3 protein is CSVVPRQGVVGNIQYF. CDR3 sequence (DNA): TGCAGCGTTGTTCCTAGACAGGGAGTCGTTGGAAACATTCAGTACTTC. The chain joins TRBV29-1 to TRBJ2-4; TRBD1 matches at 7 bases. Germline CDR1 and CDR2: SQVTM and ANQGSEA. The trim removed 4 bases at V and 6 bases at J, leaving 15 bases unmatched. This CDR3 is built from 16 residues.

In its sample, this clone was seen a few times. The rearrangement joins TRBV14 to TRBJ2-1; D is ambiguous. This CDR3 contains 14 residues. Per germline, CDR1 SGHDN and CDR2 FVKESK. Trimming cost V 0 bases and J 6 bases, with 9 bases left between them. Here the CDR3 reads CASSQDGGANEQFF. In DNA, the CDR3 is TGTGCCAGCAGCCAAGATGGTGGAGCCAATGAGCAGTTCTTC.

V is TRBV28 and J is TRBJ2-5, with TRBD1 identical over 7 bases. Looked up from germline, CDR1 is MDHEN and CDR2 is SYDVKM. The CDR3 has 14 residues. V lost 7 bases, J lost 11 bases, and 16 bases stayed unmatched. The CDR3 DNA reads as TGTGCCAGCAATTTGGTGAGACAGGGACGAGAGCAGTACTTC. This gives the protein CASNLVRQGREQYF. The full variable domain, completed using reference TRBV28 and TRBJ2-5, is DVKVTQSSRYLVKRTGEKVFLECVQDMDHENMFWYRQDPGLGLRLIYFSYDVKMKEKGDIPEGYSVSREKKERFSLILESASTNQTSMYLCASNLVRQGREQYFGPGTRLLVL.

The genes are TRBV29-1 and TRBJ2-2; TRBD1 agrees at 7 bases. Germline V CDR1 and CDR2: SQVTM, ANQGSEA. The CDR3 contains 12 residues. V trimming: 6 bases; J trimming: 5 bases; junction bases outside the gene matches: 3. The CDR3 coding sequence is TGCAGCGTCGCCAGGGGGACCGGGGAGCTGTTTTTT. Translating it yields CSVARGTGELFF.

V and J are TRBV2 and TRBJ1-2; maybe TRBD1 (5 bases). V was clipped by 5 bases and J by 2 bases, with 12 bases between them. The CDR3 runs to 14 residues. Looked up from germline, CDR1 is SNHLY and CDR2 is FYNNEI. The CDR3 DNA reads TGTGCCAGCAGTATCCTATCAGGGAACTATGGCTACACCTTC. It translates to CASSILSGNYGYTF.

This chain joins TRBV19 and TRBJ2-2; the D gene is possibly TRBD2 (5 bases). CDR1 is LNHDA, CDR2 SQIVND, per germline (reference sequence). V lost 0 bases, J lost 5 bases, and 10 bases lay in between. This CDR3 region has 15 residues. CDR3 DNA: TGTGCCAGTAGTATAGATCTCCGGGAAACCGGGGAGCTGTTTTTT. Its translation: CASSIDLRETGELFF. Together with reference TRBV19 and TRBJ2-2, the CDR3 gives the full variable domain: DGGITQSPKYLFRKEGQNVTLSCEQNLNHDAMYWYRQDPGQGLRLIYYSQIVNDFQKGDIAEGYSVSREKKESFPLTVTSAQKNPTAFYLCASSIDLRETGELFFGEGSRLTVL.

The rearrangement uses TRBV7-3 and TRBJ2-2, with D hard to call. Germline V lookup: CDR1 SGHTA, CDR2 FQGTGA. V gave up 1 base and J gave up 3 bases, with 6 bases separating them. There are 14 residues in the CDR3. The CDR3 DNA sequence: TGTGCCAGCAGCTTAAACACCCACACCGGGGAGCTGTTTTTT. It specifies CASSLNTHTGELFF. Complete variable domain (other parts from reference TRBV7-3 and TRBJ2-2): GAGVSQTPSNKVTEKGKYVELRCDPISGHTALYWYRQSLGQGPEFLIYFQGTGAADDSGLPNDRFFAVRPEGSVSTLKIQRTERGDSAVYLCASSLNTHTGELFFGEGSRLTVL.

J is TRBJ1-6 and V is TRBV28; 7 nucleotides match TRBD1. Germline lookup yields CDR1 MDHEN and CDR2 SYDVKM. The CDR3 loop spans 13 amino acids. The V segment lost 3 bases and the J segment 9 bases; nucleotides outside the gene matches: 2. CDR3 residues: CASSLTGPSPLHF. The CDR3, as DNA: TGTGCCAGCAGTTTGACAGGGCCTTCACCCCTCCACTTT.

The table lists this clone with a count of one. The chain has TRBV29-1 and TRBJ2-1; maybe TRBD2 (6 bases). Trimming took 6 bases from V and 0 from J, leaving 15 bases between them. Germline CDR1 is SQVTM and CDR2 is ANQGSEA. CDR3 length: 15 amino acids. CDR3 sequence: CSVLLAESSYNEQFF. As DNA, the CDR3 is TGCAGCGTCCTCTTAGCGGAGAGCTCCTACAATGAGCAGTTCTTC.

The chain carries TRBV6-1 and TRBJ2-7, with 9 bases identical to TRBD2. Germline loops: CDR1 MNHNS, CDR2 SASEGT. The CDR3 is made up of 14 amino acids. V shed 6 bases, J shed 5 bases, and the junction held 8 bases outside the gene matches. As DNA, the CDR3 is TGTGCCAGCAGGATTAGCGGGAGACTCAACGAGCAGTACTTC. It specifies CASRISGRLNEQYF.

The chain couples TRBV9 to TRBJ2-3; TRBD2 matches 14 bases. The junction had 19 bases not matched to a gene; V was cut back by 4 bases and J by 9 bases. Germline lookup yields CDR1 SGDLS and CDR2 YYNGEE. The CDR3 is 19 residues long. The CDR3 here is CASSSRGFGTSGSVGTQYF. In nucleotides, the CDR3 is TGTGCCAGCAGCTCTAGAGGATTTGGGACTAGCGGGAGTGTGGGCACGCAGTATTTT.